The source of this TCR beta chain is a study of T-cell reconstitution after alpha-beta-depleted transplantation in children. This CDR3 comprises 17 residues. Germline V gene sequence: CDR1 SGHRS, CDR2 YFSETQ. The V end lost 3 bases, the J end lost 0 bases, and 16 bases lay between the germline ends. On this clonotype itself: Antigen unknown.

Points from the study as a whole: Alpha-beta T cells present about two months after transplant were reported to originate from several hundred expanded graft clones. Newly made T cells mostly supplied T-cell counts and diversity one year after transplant. Day-60 TCRbeta diversity that was high in some patients was derived from surviving recipient T cells and thymic progenitors.

Preparation of the TCRbeta library was carried out with unique molecular identifiers. TCRdb re-called the PCR reads through MiXCR, storing one row per CDR3 protein. The table lists about 610,000 distinct CDR3 sequences, 27% of them singletons. The clonotype originates from a boy in the first two years of life with Wiskott-Aldrich syndrome, due to receive a stem cell transplant. This chain connects TRBV5-1 to TRBJ2-1; the D is unclear. Sequenced material: PBMCs, taken before TCRalphabeta/CD19-depleted stem cell transplant. CDR3 coding DNA: TGCGCCAGCAGCTCCCGGTCGGGCGCTAGCTCCTACAATGAGCAGTTCTTC. The encoded protein is CASSSRSGASSYNEQFF. Variable domain in full (rest from reference TRBV5-1 and TRBJ2-1): KAGVTQTPRYLIKTRGQQVTLSCSPISGHRSVSWYQQTPGQGLQFLFEYFSETQRNKGNFPGRFSGRQFSNSRSEMNVSTLELGDSALYLCASSSRSGASSYNEQFFGPGTRLTVL.